This entry is about one TCR beta chain. CD8+CD57+ cell expansion, shown by flow cytometry, had occurred in the patients selected for sequencing. The sample comes from a study of CD8+CD57+ T cells in acquired aplastic anemia. The CDR3 runs to 15 residues. V was shortened by 0 bases and J by 2 bases, with 10 bases between the two germline ends. Germline loops: CDR1 LNHDA, CDR2 SQIVND (reference sequence). Genomic DNA served as template for TCR beta VDJ and CDR3 profiling. TCRdb independently ran MiXCR on the reads; one entry per CDR3 protein. Found here are some 150,000 distinct CDR3 sequences, 40% to 55% of them singletons; the top ten hold around 1.1%.

J is TRBJ2-5 and V is TRBV19; D ambiguous. Material for sequencing was sorted CD4+, CD8+, or CD8+CD57+ T cells (not recorded which) from PBMCs. This clonotype was obtained from a human donor with aplastic anemia. The CDR3 sequence: CASSIDRATQETQYF. The CDR3 bases are TGTGCCAGTAGTATAGATCGGGCAACGCAAGAGACCCAGTACTTC.